The 29 T cell receptor beta chains below come from one sample, sequenced in a study of shared clonotypes between healthy human individuals. TCRdb keeps only in-frame clones here, not all; method: immunoSEQ multiplex PCR. Of millions of clones listed, roughly 94% were seen once; the top ten hold 0.1% to 0.15%. What was sequenced was naive CD4+ T cells sorted from blood. Subset reported: CD45RA+ positively selected. These receptor sequences come from a man younger than 35 in good health.

This chain links TRBV6-5 with TRBJ2-1; 9 bases agree with TRBD1. The CDR3 loop spans 12 amino acids. Germline V gene sequence: CDR1 MNHEY, CDR2 SVGAGI. V lost 5 bases and J lost 13; bases outside the gene matches: 6. This CDR3 is CASSDGQGFQFF. In nucleotides, the CDR3 is TGTGCCAGCAGTGACGGACAGGGGTTTCAGTTCTTC.

The chain uses TRBV6-6 and TRBJ2-1; D might be TRBD2 (6 bases). Germline V gives CDR1 MNHNY, CDR2 SVGAGI (reference sequence). This CDR3 contains 14 residues. Trimming removed 10 bases from V and 6 bases from J, with 19 bases in between. For the CDR3, the DNA is TGTGCCACCATGGGGGGAGGTAAAGGCAATGAGCAGTTCTTC. Its protein product is CATMGGGKGNEQFF.

This chain links TRBV30 with TRBJ2-5; 12 bases match TRBD1. Per the germline V gene, CDR1 is GTSNPN and CDR2 is SVGIG (reference sequence). The CDR3 runs 14 residues. Trimming took 0 bases from V and 11 from J; bases not matched to a gene: 7. CDR3 bases: TGTGCCTGGAGTGTAGGGACAGGGGGCGATGAGCAGTACTTC. It yields the protein CAWSVGTGGDEQYF. Complete variable domain (other parts from reference TRBV30 and TRBJ2-5): SQTIHQWPATLVQPVGSPLSLECTVEGTSNPNLYWYRQAAGRGLQLLFYSVGIGQISSEVPQNLSASRPQDRQFILSSKKLLLSDSGFYLCAWSVGTGGDEQYFGPGTRLLVL.

This sequence joins TRBV7-2 and TRBJ2-1; D call uncertain. Trimming removed 2 bases at V and 5 bases at J, with 7 bases between. From germline, CDR1 is SGHTA and CDR2 FQGNSA. The CDR3 runs 13 residues. CDR3 coding DNA: TGTGCCAGCAGCTTAAGACAAAACAATGAGCAGTTCTTC. It specifies CASSLRQNNEQFF.

This clone turned up a few times. The genes are TRBV28 and TRBJ1-1; perhaps TRBD1 as D (6 bases). V lost 6 bases to trimming and J lost 4 bases, with 9 bases between them. Germline CDR1 is MDHEN and CDR2 is SYDVKM. The CDR3 is made up of 12 amino acids. The CDR3, as DNA: TGTGCCAGCAGGGAAGGGGGCACTGAAGCTTTCTTT. This sequence encodes CASREGGTEAFF.

This clone has only one observation. CDR3 protein: CASSTYRGYSNQPQHF. Here the CDR3 DNA reads TGCGCCAGCAGCACATACAGGGGTTATAGCAATCAGCCCCAGCATTTT. This rearrangement joins TRBV5-1 to TRBJ1-5; 7 nucleotides line up with TRBD1. Losses at the gene ends were 4 bases for V and 0 bases for J; bases not matched to a gene: 7. CDR3 length: 16 residues. CDR1 is SGHRS, CDR2 YFSETQ, per germline.

The V call is TRBV25-1, the J call TRBJ1-4; D gene uncertain. CDR3 length: 14 residues. Germline CDR1 MGHDK, CDR2 SYGVNS. V was cut by 8 bases and J by 5 bases, with 15 bases left in between. CDR3 in amino acids: CASGERALNEKLFF. The CDR3 nucleotides are TGTGCCAGCGGCGAGCGGGCACTAAATGAAAAACTGTTTTTT.

This chain connects TRBV10-1 to TRBJ2-7; D is perhaps TRBD2 (5 bases). Germline V CDR1 and CDR2: WNHNN, SYGVQD (reference sequence). This CDR3 is 13 amino acids long. V was trimmed by 10 bases and J by 3 bases, leaving 16 bases between them. The DNA for the CDR3 is TGCGCCATCGGGGTGGGTTTCGGCTACGAGCAGTACTTC. As protein: CAIGVGFGYEQYF.

This chain connects TRBV6-1 to TRBJ1-2; D is unresolved. Germline values: CDR1 MNHNS, CDR2 SASEGT. V was trimmed by 8 bases and J by 8 bases, leaving 15 bases between them. The CDR3 contains 12 residues. CDR3 region: CASLQTGSGYTF. The CDR3 region has the DNA TGTGCCAGCTTACAAACGGGGTCGGGCTACACCTTC.

This chain joins TRBV10-3 and TRBJ2-1; 8 positions match TRBD2. The CDR3 covers 16 residues. CDR1 is ENHRY and CDR2 is SYGVKD in the germline V gene. V was pared by 2 bases and J by 0 bases, with 3 bases of the junction left unmatched. The CDR3 DNA reads TGTGCCATCAGTGAGAGCGGGAGCAGCTCCTACAATGAGCAGTTCTTC. Its protein is CAISESGSSSYNEQFF.

The chain joins TRBV9 to TRBJ1-2; D not certain. The CDR3 has 14 amino acids. Per the germline V gene, CDR1 is SGDLS and CDR2 is YYNGEE. V was shortened by 4 bases and J by 8 bases, with 18 bases between the two germline ends. Here the CDR3 DNA reads TGTGCCAGCAGCCCCCGGTCCTTTGGAGCCGGCTACACCTTC. Translated, it gives CASSPRSFGAGYTF.

The chain has TRBV7-9 and TRBJ2-2; 8 bases fit TRBD1. V was pared by 6 bases and J by 5 bases, with 11 bases of the junction left unmatched. Per germline, CDR1 SEHNR and CDR2 FQNEAQ (reference sequence). This CDR3 spans 16 amino acids. The CDR3 sequence: CASSRNTGGGTGELFF. The DNA of the CDR3 is TGTGCCAGCAGTCGGAATACAGGGGGAGGAACCGGGGAGCTGTTTTTT.

On this clone: This specimen includes other DNA sequences encoding the same CDR3. The chain is built from TRBV18 and TRBJ2-5; 7 positions match TRBD2. Losses at the gene ends were 3 bases for V and 4 bases for J; bases not matched to a gene: 2. Germline CDR1 is KGHSH and CDR2 is LQKENI. This CDR3 has 13 residues. CDR3 residues: CASSPPGGETQYF. The CDR3 DNA follows: TGTGCCAGCTCACCCCCGGGGGGAGAGACCCAGTACTTC.

With respect to this clone: The same CDR3 can be traced to other DNA sequences in this sample. CDR3 sequence reads: CASSFGNQPQHF. DNA of the CDR3: TGTGCCAGCAGCTTCGGAAACCAGCCCCAGCATTTT. The chain joins TRBV7-9 to TRBJ1-5, with no clear D. The V end was cut by 3 bases, the J end by 7 bases, with 7 bases between. The CDR3 length is 12 residues. Germline V CDR1 and CDR2: SEHNR, FQNEAQ (reference sequence).

V is TRBV6-6 and J is TRBJ2-7; no reliable D call. Germline V gene data show CDR1 as MNHNY and CDR2 as SVGAGI (reference sequence). Trimming cost V 6 bases and J 6 bases, with 18 bases left between them. There are 14 residues in the CDR3. The CDR3 DNA reads as TGTGCCAGCAGGGATCCAGTGAGTAGATCCGAGCAGTACTTC. Translation gives CASRDPVSRSEQYF.

The chain joins TRBV4-1 to TRBJ2-7; 8 positions match TRBD1. V lost 4 bases and J lost 2; bases outside the gene matches: 13. From germline, CDR1 is MGHRA and CDR2 YSYEKL. The CDR3 extends over 17 amino acids. The CDR3 is CASSRLPGQGPAYEQYF. CDR3 sequence (DNA): TGCGCCAGCAGCCGCCTACCCGGACAGGGCCCAGCCTACGAGCAGTACTTC.

This chain links TRBV4-2 with TRBJ1-2; D possibly corresponds to TRBD1 (6 bases). The CDR3 is 14 residues long. V gave up 0 bases and J gave up 8 bases, with 13 bases separating them. CDR1 and CDR2 from the germline V gene are LGHNA and YNFKEQ. CDR3 in amino acids: CASSQDPGGLGYTF. The CDR3 DNA reads as TGTGCCAGCAGCCAAGATCCGGGGGGGCTAGGCTACACCTTC.

The chain carries TRBV18 and TRBJ1-3; D is possibly TRBD1 (5 bases). CDR1 and CDR2 (germline): KGHSH, LQKENI. V lost 3 bases and J 2 bases, leaving 11 bases between the germline ends. The CDR3 consists of 15 residues. CDR3 region: CASSPTGGAGNTIYF. The CDR3 DNA is TGTGCCAGCTCACCCACGGGGGGAGCTGGAAACACCATATATTTT.

V gene TRBV28 combines with J gene TRBJ1-4; D not resolved. Trimming removed 2 bases from V and 6 bases from J, with 7 bases in between. Germline values: CDR1 MDHEN, CDR2 SYDVKM. This CDR3 comprises 13 residues. The CDR3 reads CASSLVEYEKLFF. CDR3 nucleotides: TGTGCCAGCAGTTTAGTGGAATATGAAAAACTGTTTTTT.

V is TRBV4-2 and J is TRBJ2-5; 9 bases match TRBD2. Trimming at V came to 0 bases and at J to 3 bases, leaving 8 bases not matched to a gene. Germline V CDR1 and CDR2: LGHNA, YNFKEQ. The CDR3 runs to 17 residues. The CDR3 region has the DNA TGTGCCAGCAGCCAAGAGACTAGCGGCGGGACTAAAGAGACCCAGTACTTC. As protein: CASSQETSGGTKETQYF.

The V and J genes are TRBV2 and TRBJ2-7; D possibly uses TRBD1 or TRBD2 (5 bases each). Germline lookup yields CDR1 SNHLY and CDR2 FYNNEI. This CDR3 comprises 14 residues. The V end lost 5 bases, the J end lost 4 bases, and 15 bases lay between the germline ends. CDR3 residues: CASSPGPKVYEQYF. The CDR3 DNA sequence: TGTGCCAGCAGTCCGGGACCAAAGGTGTACGAGCAGTACTTC.

This sequence joins TRBV5-6 and TRBJ2-2, with D tentatively TRBD1 (5 bases). Looked up from germline, CDR1 is SGHDT and CDR2 is YYEEEE. This CDR3 spans 17 amino acids. The V and J ends lost 2 bases and 4 bases respectively, with 18 bases between them. CDR3 in amino acids: CASSFIMSWQGTGELFF. CDR3 DNA sequence: TGTGCCAGCAGCTTCATTATGTCTTGGCAGGGCACCGGGGAGCTGTTTTTT.

This clone was seen once. The rearrangement uses TRBV30 and TRBJ2-5; D may match TRBD1 or TRBD2 (7 bases each). Germline V lookup: CDR1 GTSNPN, CDR2 SVGIG (reference sequence). This CDR3 has 14 residues. Deletions cut 5 bases from V and 6 bases from J, with 19 bases between. The CDR3 coding sequence is TGTGCCTGGGTCGACAGGGAGGGTAAGAAGACCCAGTACTTC. Protein sequence: CAWVDREGKKTQYF.

The chain employs TRBV27 and TRBJ2-2; D remains ambiguous. From germline, CDR1 is MNHEY and CDR2 SMNVEV (reference sequence). The length of the CDR3 is 17 residues. V shed 1 base and J shed 1 base, with 13 bases lying between them. CDR3 nucleotides: TGTGCCAGCAGTTTATTGGGCAGACCCCTGAACACCGGGGAGCTGTTTTTT. Translated: CASSLLGRPLNTGELFF.

This chain uses TRBV29-1 with TRBJ2-5, with TRBD1 matching over 9 bases. From germline, CDR1 is SQVTM and CDR2 ANQGSEA. CDR3 length equals 13 residues. J gave up 2 bases and V 7 bases, and 5 bases lay outside the gene matches. The CDR3 sequence is CSGGTGSQETQYF. CDR3 sequence (DNA): TGCAGCGGCGGGACAGGGTCTCAAGAGACCCAGTACTTC.

The genes are TRBV28 and TRBJ2-1; D may match TRBD1 or TRBD2 (5 bases each). With 4 bases removed from V and 9 bases from J, the gap between germline ends came to 22 bases. The CDR3 is 16 amino acids. Germline V gives CDR1 MDHEN, CDR2 SYDVKM. The chain's CDR3 is CASSSADLGRSAEQFF. Here the CDR3 DNA reads TGTGCCAGCAGTTCCGCCGACTTGGGACGGTCAGCTGAGCAGTTCTTC.

A remark on this clone: The same CDR3 also results from other DNA sequences found in this sample. The chain couples TRBV10-1 to TRBJ2-7, with D perhaps TRBD1 or TRBD2 (5 bases each). Trimming left V 2 bases short and J 3 bases short, with 11 bases between. The CDR3 spans 14 residues. Germline V gene lookup returns CDR1 WNHNN and CDR2 SYGVQD (reference sequence). CDR3 region: CASSEGGQGYEQYF. In DNA form, the CDR3 reads TGCGCCAGCAGTGAGGGAGGTCAGGGCTACGAGCAGTACTTC.

This clone was observed once. A much bigger clone sits one base away, suggesting this may be a read error. At the DNA level, this CDR3 is encoded by other sequences in the same sample as well. The V gene is TRBV18, the J gene TRBJ2-5; TRBD2 matches at 11 bases. V lost 2 bases, J lost 5 bases, and 7 bases stayed unmatched. Looked up from germline, CDR1 is KGHSH and CDR2 is LQKENI. The CDR3 loop spans 16 amino acids. The CDR3 protein is CASSPGLAGAVETQYF. The CDR3 DNA is TGTGCCAGCTCACCAGGACTAGCGGGTGCTGTGGAGACCCAGTACTTC. Using reference TRBV18 and TRBJ2-5 for the parts outside the CDR3, the full variable domain is NAGVMQNPRHLVRRRGQEARLRCSPMKGHSHVYWYRQLPEEGLKFMVYLQKENIIDESGMPKERFSAEFPKEGPSILRIQQVVRGDSAAYFCASSPGLAGAVETQYFGPGTRLLVL.

This clone appeared a single time. The rearrangement uses TRBV18 and TRBJ2-1, with a tentative D call TRBD2 (5 bases). The CDR3 length is 15 residues. Germline CDR1 and CDR2: KGHSH and LQKENI. V was shortened by 3 bases and J by 2 bases, with 11 bases between the two germline ends. The CDR3 DNA sequence: TGTGCCAGCTCACCCCTATACGGGGCCTACAATGAGCAGTTCTTC. This encodes CASSPLYGAYNEQFF.